These 14 T cell receptor beta chains were all obtained from the same sample, sequenced in a study of response to subunit inactivated influenza vaccine. One entry per CDR3 protein results from TCRdb running MiXCR on the RT-PCR reads. Altogether a few hundred thousand distinct CDR3 sequences are present, 12% to 15% being singletons, with the ten largest covering more than 9.5%. Material: PBMCs from blood, obtained approximately 13 days after vaccination. Every receptor here comes from a man between 50 and 59 years old who received an inactivated influenza vaccine.

This clonotype was detected a few times. This chain links TRBV12-3 or TRBV12-4 with TRBJ2-7; D unclear. V lost 6 bases and J 5 bases, leaving 11 bases between the germline ends. This CDR3 is 12 amino acids long. The CDR3 protein is CASRKIGHEQYF. DNA of the CDR3: TGTGCCAGCAGAAAAATAGGTCACGAGCAGTACTTC.

The chain couples TRBV20-1 to TRBJ2-3, with 8 nucleotides matching TRBD2. Germline CDR1 DFQATT, CDR2 SNEGSKA (reference sequence). The CDR3 runs 14 residues. J lost 6 bases, V lost 3 bases, and 8 bases had no gene match. CDR3 nucleotide sequence: TGCAGTGCTAGTTCCGGGGGGGCAGGGGATACGCAGTATTTT. Amino acid sequence: CSASSGGAGDTQYF.

The chain links TRBV20-1 to TRBJ2-3; D gene ambiguous. Germline V gene data show CDR1 as DFQATT and CDR2 as SNEGSKA (reference sequence). V was pared by 0 bases and J by 10 bases, with 5 bases between. The CDR3 loop spans 10 amino acids. The CDR3 region is CSARDQAQYF. CDR3 DNA: TGCAGTGCTAGAGATCAGGCGCAGTATTTT.

This chain joins TRBV4-3 and TRBJ2-7; possible D gene TRBD2, 6 bases. The CDR3 consists of 13 residues. Germline CDR1 and CDR2: LGHNA and YSLEER. Trimming removed 1 base from V and 7 bases from J, with 11 bases in between. CDR3 DNA sequence: TGCGCCAGCAGCCAAGTGCTAGCGAGGGAGCAGTACTTC. Its translation is CASSQVLAREQYF.

The rearrangement uses TRBV6-2 or TRBV6-3 and TRBJ1-4; D gene uncertain. Trimming left V 0 bases short and J 0 bases short, with 5 bases between. Germline CDR1 and CDR2: MNHEY and SVGEGT. The CDR3 is 15 residues long. CDR3 region: CASSYSATTNEKLFF. As DNA, the CDR3 is TGTGCCAGCAGTTACTCGGCTACAACTAATGAAAAACTGTTTTTT.

The chain uses TRBV5-3 and TRBJ2-1; 7 bases are a match to TRBD2. TRBV5-3 is an open reading frame, and its role is uncertain. This CDR3 has 15 residues. With 1 base clipped from V and 6 bases from J, the junction kept 7 bases outside the gene matches. The CDR3 nucleotides read TGTGCCAGAAGCTTGTGCGGGAGAGGGCTCAATGAGCAGTTCTTC. It encodes CARSLCGRGLNEQFF.

This clonotype occurred many times. The chain employs TRBV28 and TRBJ2-7; 8 nucleotides line up with TRBD2. Losses at the gene ends were 8 bases for V and 7 bases for J; bases not matched to a gene: 13. This CDR3 region has 14 residues. CDR1 is MDHEN, CDR2 SYDVKM, per germline. CDR3 amino acids: CASVGGAVRKEQYF. The CDR3 DNA is TGTGCCAGCGTCGGGGGGGCTGTCAGAAAAGAGCAGTACTTC.

This clonotype was observed a few times. The genes are TRBV7-9 and TRBJ2-1; D possibly corresponds to TRBD2 (5 bases). This CDR3 contains 16 residues. Germline values: CDR1 SEHNR, CDR2 FQNEAQ (reference sequence). The germline V and J ends were trimmed by 5 bases and 6 bases, with 20 bases remaining between them. The CDR3 DNA follows: TGTGCCAGCAGCAAAACGGCGGGTTCGGGGATCAATGAGCAGTTCTTC. Translated: CASSKTAGSGINEQFF.

This clonotype has just a few counts. V and J are TRBV7-2 and TRBJ2-5; 9 nucleotides align to TRBD1. Germline CDR1 and CDR2: SGHTA and FQGNSA. The CDR3 runs to 17 residues. V was pared by 2 bases and J by 2 bases, with 9 bases of the junction left unmatched. The CDR3 reads CASSLFWTGTGQETQYF. The CDR3 region has the DNA TGTGCCAGCAGCTTATTCTGGACCGGGACAGGGCAAGAGACCCAGTACTTC. Drawing the rest from reference TRBV7-2 and TRBJ2-5, the complete variable domain is GAGVSQSPSNKVTEKGKDVELRCDPISGHTALYWYRQSLGQGLEFLIYFQGNSAPDKSGLPSDRFSAERTGGSVSTLTIQRTQQEDSAVYLCASSLFWTGTGQETQYFGPGTRLLVL.

This clonotype was picked up a small number of times. The genes are TRBV5-1 and TRBJ2-5; no clear D gene. Trimming took 0 bases from V and 4 from J, leaving 10 bases between them. The CDR3 spans 14 residues. The germline CDR1 and CDR2 sequences are SGHRS and YFSETQ. Here the CDR3 DNA reads TGCGCCAGCAGCTTGGTACAGCCGGGAGAGACCCAGTACTTC. It translates to CASSLVQPGETQYF.

The chain couples TRBV20-1 to TRBJ2-3; 7 nucleotides agree with TRBD2. The CDR3 runs 14 residues. V gave up 5 bases and J gave up 4 bases; unmatched junction bases: 9. CDR1 is DFQATT and CDR2 is SNEGSKA in the germline V gene (reference sequence). CDR3 in amino acids: CSAQGVGGADTQYF. Written as DNA, the CDR3 is TGCAGTGCTCAGGGCGTGGGGGGGGCAGATACGCAGTATTTT.

The rearrangement joins TRBV29-1 to TRBJ2-3, with D perhaps matching TRBD2 (7 bases). The CDR3 is 12 residues long. CDR1 and CDR2 (germline): SQVTM, ANQGSEA. V shed 7 bases and J shed 6 bases, with 14 bases lying between them. This CDR3 is CSAGGRADTQYF. The CDR3 bases are TGCAGCGCCGGGGGGCGAGCGGATACGCAGTATTTT.

This clonotype was observed a handful of times. The chain has TRBV7-9 and TRBJ1-5, with no clear D. This CDR3 has 11 residues. Trimming took off 4 bases at V and 11 bases at J, with 9 bases between the two ends. The germline gives CDR1 SEHNR, CDR2 FQNEAQ (reference sequence). This CDR3 reads CASSSGRAQHF. CDR3 nucleotides: TGTGCCAGCAGCTCCGGGCGAGCCCAGCATTTT.

This clonotype turned up a few times. The rearrangement uses TRBV6-5 and TRBJ2-2; weak D call: TRBD1 (5 bases). Germline CDR1 MNHEY, CDR2 SVGAGI. This CDR3 contains 14 residues. Trimming took 2 bases from V and 3 from J, leaving 7 bases between them. The DNA of the CDR3 is TGTGCCAGCAGTTACCAAGGGGACACCGGGGAGCTGTTTTTT. Protein: CASSYQGDTGELFF.